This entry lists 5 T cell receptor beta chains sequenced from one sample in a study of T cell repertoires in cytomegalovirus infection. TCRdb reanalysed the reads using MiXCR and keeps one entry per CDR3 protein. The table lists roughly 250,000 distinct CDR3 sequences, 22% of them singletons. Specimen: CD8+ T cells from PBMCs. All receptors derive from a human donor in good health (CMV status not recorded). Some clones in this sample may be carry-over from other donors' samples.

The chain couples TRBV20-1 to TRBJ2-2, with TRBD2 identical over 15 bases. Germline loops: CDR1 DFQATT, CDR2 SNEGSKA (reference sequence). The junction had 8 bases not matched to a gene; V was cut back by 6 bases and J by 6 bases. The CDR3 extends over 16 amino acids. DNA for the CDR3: TGCAGTGCCGGTGGACTAGCGGGGGGGGGCGCCGGGGAGCTGTTTTTT. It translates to CSAGGLAGGGAGELFF.

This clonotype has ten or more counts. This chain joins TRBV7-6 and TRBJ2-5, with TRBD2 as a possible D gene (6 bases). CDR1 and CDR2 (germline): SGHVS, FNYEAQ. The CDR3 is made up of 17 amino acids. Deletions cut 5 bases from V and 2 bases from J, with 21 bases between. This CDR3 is CASSPHPPGTYQETQYF. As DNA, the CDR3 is TGTGCCAGCAGCCCACACCCCCCCGGGACTTATCAAGAGACCCAGTACTTC. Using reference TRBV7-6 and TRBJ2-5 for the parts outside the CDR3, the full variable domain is GAGVSQSPRYKVTKRGQDVALRCDPISGHVSLYWYRQALGQGPEFLTYFNYEAQQDKSGLPNDRFSAERPEGSISTLTIQRTEQRDSAMYRCASSPHPPGTYQETQYFGPGTRLLVL.

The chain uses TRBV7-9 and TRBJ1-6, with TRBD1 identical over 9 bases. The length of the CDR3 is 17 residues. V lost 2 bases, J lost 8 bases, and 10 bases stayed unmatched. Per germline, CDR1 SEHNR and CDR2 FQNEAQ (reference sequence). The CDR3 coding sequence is TGTGCCAGCAGCTTAATTTCCGGGACAGGGAATTATTCACCCCTCCACTTT. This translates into CASSLISGTGNYSPLHF.

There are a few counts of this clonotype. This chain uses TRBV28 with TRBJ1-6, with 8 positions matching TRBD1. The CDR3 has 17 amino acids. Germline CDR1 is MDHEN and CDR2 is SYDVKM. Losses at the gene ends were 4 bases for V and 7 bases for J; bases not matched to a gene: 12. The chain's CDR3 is CASSSTTRQGLNSPLHF. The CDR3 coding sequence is TGTGCCAGCAGTTCAACCACTAGACAGGGGCTAAATTCACCCCTCCACTTT.

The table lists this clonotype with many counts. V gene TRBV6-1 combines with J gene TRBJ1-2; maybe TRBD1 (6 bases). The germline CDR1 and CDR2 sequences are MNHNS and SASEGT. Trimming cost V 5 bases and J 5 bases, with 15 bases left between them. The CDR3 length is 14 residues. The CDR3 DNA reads TGTGCCAGCAGTCCCCTTGAGGGGACATATGGCTACACCTTC. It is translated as CASSPLEGTYGYTF.